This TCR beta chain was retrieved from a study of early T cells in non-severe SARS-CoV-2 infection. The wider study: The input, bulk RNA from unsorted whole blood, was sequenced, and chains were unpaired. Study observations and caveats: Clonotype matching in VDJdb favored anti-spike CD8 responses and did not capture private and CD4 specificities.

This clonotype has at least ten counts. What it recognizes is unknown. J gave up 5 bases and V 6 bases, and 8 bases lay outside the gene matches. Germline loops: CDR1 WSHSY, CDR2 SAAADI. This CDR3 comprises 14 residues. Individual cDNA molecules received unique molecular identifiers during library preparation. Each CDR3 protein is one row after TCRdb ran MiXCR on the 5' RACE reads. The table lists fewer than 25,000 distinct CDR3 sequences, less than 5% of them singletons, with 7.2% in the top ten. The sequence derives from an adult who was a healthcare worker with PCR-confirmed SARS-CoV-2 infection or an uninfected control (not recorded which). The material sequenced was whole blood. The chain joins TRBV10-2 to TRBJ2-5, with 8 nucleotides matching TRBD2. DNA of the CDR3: TGCGCCAGCAGAGATAGCGGGGCAGAGGAGACCCAGTACTTC. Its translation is CASRDSGAEETQYF.